The entry below describes one TCR beta chain. Its target is unknown. The identical CDR3 is also encoded by other nucleotide sequences in the sample. The entry originates in a study of cytomegalovirus exposure and HLA in healthy donors. Findings and caveats of the study: The only immune exposure information that was available was CMV serostatus.

The primer mix had 60 Vbeta and 13 Jbeta primers. How the authors handled the data: Roughly 10 million shared chains were among some 80 million unique TCR beta chains counted in a later analysis. The method was immunoSEQ multiplex PCR; TCRdb's version includes in-frame clones alone and lacks a portion of them. That table furnishes V, J and clone size, whereas the DNA furnished D and trimming. The sample table sets out about 160,000 clones. The TCR comes from a man younger than 40 in good health and CMV-seronegative. Material: PBMCs.

The CDR3 is CASSPELSWGSTDTQYF. The CDR3, as DNA: TGTGCCAGCAGCCCCGAGCTTTCGTGGGGCAGCACAGATACGCAGTATTTT. J is TRBJ2-3 and V is TRBV28; weak D call: TRBD1 (5 bases). Germline V gene lookup returns CDR1 MDHEN and CDR2 SYDVKM. V lost 6 bases, J lost 0 bases, and 19 bases lay in between. CDR3 size: 17 residues. Full variable domain (outside the CDR3, taken from reference TRBV28 and TRBJ2-3): DVKVTQSSRYLVKRTGEKVFLECVQDMDHENMFWYRQDPGLGLRLIYFSYDVKMKEKGDIPEGYSVSREKKERFSLILESASTNQTSMYLCASSPELSWGSTDTQYFGPGTRLTVL.